These T cell receptor beta chains were read from a single sample in a study of blood T cell repertoires in COVID-19. Sequencing used immunoSEQ multiplex PCR; TCRdb keeps in-frame clones, though not all of them. The sample has about 310,000 clones; about 91% are singletons. The sequenced sample consisted of PBMCs or T cells enriched from blood (not recorded which). The receptors come from a woman aged 40 to 50 who had recovered from COVID-19. The CDR3 runs from the conserved cysteine through the conserved F or W. The D gene is left open where the match is weak. Not every row has a clone size; where given, it reads once, few, many or a size class.

14,TRBV5-4,-,-,TRBJ2-7,CASSLISSAYEQYF
15,TRBV30,-,-,TRBJ2-3,CAWKRSGPSTDTQYF
15,TRBV27,-,-,TRBJ2-7,CASSSPSSSSYEQYF
14,TRBV27,-,-,TRBJ1-5,CASRGPASNQPQHF
11,TRBV29-1,-,-,TRBJ2-7,CSVDSSYEQYF
13,TRBV25-1,-,-,TRBJ1-1,CASRGQLNTEAFF
15,TRBV6-5,-,-,TRBJ1-6,CASSYSQGRDSPLHF
13,TRBV2,-,-,TRBJ1-1,CASSDRAWTEAFF
20,TRBV7-6,TRBD2,-,TRBJ2-1,CASSLPDSGPIVPHYNEQFF
14,TRBV5-8,TRBD1,-,TRBJ2-7,CASSGPRGPYEQYF
15,TRBV5-4,-,-,TRBJ1-2,CASSFPQGANYGYTF
13,TRBV18,-,-,TRBJ1-1,CASSLEGNTEAFF
14,TRBV5-1,-,-,TRBJ1-1,CASALSRGGTEAFF
13,TRBV7-9,-,-,TRBJ2-5,CASSRPPGETQYF
14,TRBV28,TRBD2,-,TRBJ2-3,CASSIAGGIDTQYF
14,TRBV4-3,-,-,TRBJ2-2,CASSQDPGTGELFF
12,TRBV11-2,-,few,TRBJ2-7,CASSLALSPTYF
18,TRBV18,-,-,TRBJ2-1,CASSPSMVGRHLYNEQFF
13,TRBV2,-,-,TRBJ1-1,CASSNTANTEAFF
13,TRBV28,-,-,TRBJ1-5,CASSLQNNQPQHF
13,TRBV7-6,-,-,TRBJ2-5,CASSPSGAETQYF
15,TRBV5-1,TRBD1,-,TRBJ1-3,CASSLEDRGLNTIYF
13,TRBV30,-,-,TRBJ1-5,CASGTKGEQPQHF
18,TRBV4-3,TRBD2,-,TRBJ2-3,CASSQDRGVAGATDTQYF
17,TRBV20-1,-,-,TRBJ2-3,CSASDGRITYSTDTQYF
14,TRBV6-1,-,-,TRBJ1-2,CASSEGGQYYGYTF
14,TRBV28,-,-,TRBJ1-2,CASSSGVGDDGYTF
15,TRBV28,-,once,TRBJ1-5,CASSLSTVMTWPQHF
16,TRBV15,TRBD1,-,TRBJ1-6,CATSRDQGAGNSPLHF
14,TRBV30,TRBD2,-,TRBJ2-7,CACSGASSSYEQYF
14,TRBV6-6,-,-,TRBJ2-7,CASSYGQGSYEQYF
13,TRBV5-4,-,-,TRBJ2-3,CASSLTSYDTQYF
13,TRBV29-1,TRBD1,-,TRBJ1-6,CSARTGDNSPLHF
15,TRBV9,-,-,TRBJ2-1,CASSANVRQENEQFF
16,TRBV3-1/TRBV3-2,TRBD2,once,TRBJ2-7,CASSPPGSSGTYEQYF
14,TRBV19,TRBD1,few,TRBJ1-6,CASSWGQSVSPLHF
11,TRBV3-1/TRBV3-2,-,-,TRBJ1-2,CASSQRSGYTF
20,TRBV28,TRBD2,-,TRBJ2-4,CASSSTWRRGGLGAKNIQYF
18,TRBV6-2/TRBV6-3,TRBD1,-,TRBJ2-7,CASSPRGSPLVSSYEQYF
15,TRBV5-4,-,-,TRBJ2-1,CASTIDSGRSHEQFF
23,TRBV18,-,many,TRBJ2-1,CASSPWTGGEMMLAGDSYNEQFF
14,TRBV9,TRBD2,-,TRBJ2-5,CASSVGTTQETQYF
12,TRBV2,TRBD2,-,TRBJ2-7,CASSLAGGEQYF
14,TRBV7-2,-,-,TRBJ2-7,CASSLVGSDYEQYF
16,TRBV9,TRBD2,-,TRBJ2-2,CASSVEAGRDTGELFF
13,TRBV5-1,-,once,TRBJ1-2,CASSLVSDYGYTF
15,TRBV6-2/TRBV6-3,TRBD2,-,TRBJ2-5,CASSYERGGRETQYF
16,TRBV4-3,TRBD2,-,TRBJ2-7,CASSQDGLAGTYEQYF
18,TRBV5-4,TRBD1,once,TRBJ2-1,CASSMGFRQGLIYNEQFF
14,TRBV6-4,-,-,TRBJ2-2,CASSVEGDTGELFF
12,TRBV28,-,-,TRBJ2-3,CASSGTIPTQYF
18,TRBV7-3,TRBD2,-,TRBJ2-3,CASSLIGGAGVFTDTQYF
17,TRBV3-1/TRBV3-2,TRBD2,-,TRBJ2-5,CASSRTGTSGRQETQYF